The 13 T cell receptor beta chains listed next were all sequenced from one sample in a study of T-cell reconstitution after alpha-beta-depleted transplantation in children (dated by TCRdb to about 2016). The treatment or condition tag for this specimen amounts to: allogeneic hematopoietic cell transplantation with graft depleted of TCRalphabeta T cells and CD19 B cells. The method was PCR. TCRdb records Illumina HiSeq 2500 as the sequencer. Molecular barcoding was employed in the preparation of TCR libraries, with unique molecular identifiers being used to normalize TCRbeta repertoire quantification. In-frame beta chains were kept once TCRdb had trimmed the public reads at Q25 with fastp and called clones with MiXCR. Here each entry gathers all rows of one CDR3 protein and keeps the most common genes and DNA. The sample contains 700,000 to 950,000 distinct CDR3 sequences, roughly 15% of them found a single time. Roughly 4.8% of the sample rests with the top ten.

Sequenced here: PBMCs, mostly from graft donor cells, sampled 360 days after TCRalphabeta/CD19-depleted stem cell transplant. All receptors come from a male patient between 5 and 17 years old who had a stem cell transplant for acute lymphoblastic leukemia, so the T cells may come from the graft donor.

Points on this clonotype: A junction boundary mismatches the germline segment, possibly from a read error. The chain carries TRBV6-5 and TRBJ2-2; a possible D gene is TRBD2 (7 bases). There are 14 residues in the CDR3. Germline-derived CDR1 and CDR2 are MNHEY and SVGAGI. The CDR3 DNA follows: TGTGCCAGCAGTTACGGGGGGGCCGACGGGAAGCTGTTTTTT. Its protein product is CASSYGGADGKLFF.

This clonotype came up many times. The chain joins TRBV7-9 to TRBJ2-7, with a weak D call TRBD2 (5 bases). V was pared by 5 bases and J by 5 bases, with 16 bases between. The CDR3 totals 14 residues. Germline V gene lookup returns CDR1 SEHNR and CDR2 FQNEAQ (reference sequence). The DNA of the CDR3 is TGTGCCAGCAGCCCGGTGTTGGACGGGAACGAGCAGTACTTC. Its translation is CASSPVLDGNEQYF.

To note about this clonotype: A much larger clone lies a single base off, so this may be a read error. The chain joins TRBV20-1 to TRBJ2-7; 15 bases agree with TRBD2. CDR1 and CDR2 (germline): DFQATT, SNEGSKA (reference sequence). The CDR3 sequence is 17 residues long. The CDR3 DNA reads as TGCTGTGCTAGAGTAGGACTAGCGGGAGGGCCTCGGTCCGAGCAGTACTTC. Protein sequence: CCARVGLAGGPRSEQYF.

The V gene is TRBV7-2, the J gene TRBJ1-2, with D possibly TRBD1 on 6 matching bases. The V and J ends lost 1 base and 4 bases respectively, with 13 bases between them. This CDR3 contains 15 residues. Germline loops: CDR1 SGHTA, CDR2 FQGNSA. The CDR3 region is CASSLGPGQTYGYTF. The CDR3 DNA reads as TGTGCCAGCAGCTTAGGCCCCGGACAGACCTATGGCTACACCTTC.

The J gene is TRBJ2-2, the V gene TRBV3-1; tentatively, D is TRBD2 (5 bases). Germline values: CDR1 LGHDT, CDR2 YNNKEL (reference sequence). Trimming stripped 4 bases from V and 6 bases from J, with 15 bases between. The CDR3 is 15 residues long. CDR3 protein: CASSPADGLPGELFF. Here the CDR3 DNA reads TGTGCCAGCAGCCCGGCGGACGGACTGCCCGGGGAGCTGTTTTTT.

The table lists this clonotype with a few counts. The rearrangement joins TRBV25-1 to TRBJ2-7, with a tentative D call TRBD1 (5 bases). The CDR3 consists of 16 residues. CDR1 and CDR2 (germline): MGHDK, SYGVNS. Trimming cost V 3 bases and J 5 bases, with 20 bases left between them. CDR3: CASSDLYPRWGDEQYF. CDR3 DNA: TGTGCCAGCAGTGATTTGTACCCTAGGTGGGGCGACGAGCAGTACTTC.

The chain has TRBV27 and TRBJ2-7; TRBD2 aligns across 10 bases. CDR1 is MNHEY and CDR2 is SMNVEV in the germline V gene (reference sequence). The J segment lost 1 base and the V segment lost 5 bases, leaving 11 bases of the junction unmatched. The CDR3 length is 17 residues. CDR3 coding DNA: TGTGCCAGCAGTATGTGGGGGGTAGCGGGAGGTTCCTACGAGCAGTACTTC. This sequence encodes CASSMWGVAGGSYEQYF.

The chain combines TRBV5-1 with TRBJ2-3, with 7 bases matching TRBD2. The CDR3 spans 15 residues. Losses at the gene ends were 1 base for V and 4 bases for J; bases not matched to a gene: 6. Germline V gene data show CDR1 as SGHRS and CDR2 as YFSETQ. CDR3 nucleotide sequence: TGCGCCAGCAGCTTGAGTGGCGGGAGCGCAGATACGCAGTATTTT. Translation: CASSLSGGSADTQYF.

Comment on this clonotype: A much larger clone sits a single nucleotide away, making a read error possible. The rearrangement uses TRBV5-1 and TRBJ2-5; the D call may be TRBD1 or TRBD2 (5 bases each). The germline CDR1 and CDR2 sequences are SGHRS and YFSETQ. The length of the CDR3 is 16 residues. For the CDR3, the DNA is TGCGCCAGCAGCTTGTACCAGGCAGGGCCACGTGGGACCCAGTGCTTC. Translated: CASSLYQAGPRGTQCF.

This clonotype was detected a few times. The genes are TRBV4-2 and TRBJ2-1, with a tentative D call TRBD2 (5 bases). Germline values: CDR1 LGHNA, CDR2 YNFKEQ. The CDR3 runs to 15 residues. V gave up 0 bases and J gave up 5 bases, with 11 bases separating them. The CDR3 DNA sequence: TGTGCCAGCAGCCAAGAGGCTGTTAGCGACAATGAGCAGTTCTTC. It encodes CASSQEAVSDNEQFF.

The J gene is TRBJ2-1, the V gene TRBV6-1; D may be TRBD1 (6 bases). Germline CDR1 is MNHNS and CDR2 is SASEGT. The CDR3 runs 20 residues. Trimming pared 0 bases from V and 0 bases from J, leaving 21 bases between. The CDR3 DNA sequence: TGTGCCAGCAGTGAAGCAAGGTCGGCAGGGGCTGGGAGCTCCTACAATGAGCAGTTCTTC. Its protein is CASSEARSAGAGSSYNEQFF.

The chain recombines TRBV7-9 with TRBJ2-7; TRBD1 is a possible D gene (5 bases). V was cut by 1 base and J by 5 bases, with 18 bases left in between. CDR3 length: 16 amino acids. Germline V CDR1 and CDR2: SEHNR, FQNEAQ (reference sequence). The CDR3 DNA reads as TGTGCCAGCAGCTTAGAGGGGATGACTGATGGGAACGAGCAGTACTTC. Translating it yields CASSLEGMTDGNEQYF. The full variable domain, rest sourced from reference TRBV7-9 and TRBJ2-7, is DTGVSQNPRHKITKRGQNVTFRCDPISEHNRLYWYRQTLGQGPEFLTYFQNEAQLEKSRLLSDRFSAERPKGSFSTLEIQRTEQGDSAMYLCASSLEGMTDGNEQYFGPGTRLTVT.

This clonotype occurred many times. This rearrangement joins TRBV6-5 to TRBJ2-3, with TRBD2 as a possible D gene (5 bases). The V gene lost 4 bases and the J gene lost 0 bases, with 14 bases spanning the gap. The CDR3 consists of 16 residues. Germline CDR1 MNHEY, CDR2 SVGAGI. DNA of the CDR3: TGTGCCAGCAGTTTCCATAGCGTTTCTAGCACAGATACGCAGTATTTT. As protein: CASSFHSVSSTDTQYF.